The 13 T cell receptor beta chains below come from one sample, sequenced in a study of vaccination and CD4 T cells after COVID-19. Their recognized antigens are unknown. The Oncomine TCR Beta short-read assay generated sequence data from the DNA of cultured CD4+ T cells. TCRdb ran MiXCR on the PCR reads and lists one entry per CDR3 protein. Found here are around 16,000 distinct CDR3 sequences, nearly 55% of them singletons; the top ten hold about a fifth. Regarding treatment: approximately nine-day PBMC culture with coronavirus spike peptide pools or control peptides (ViraFEST assay). The starting material was CD4+ T cells from blood, cultured in vitro, obtained before SARS-CoV-2 vaccination. The receptor source for this set is a human donor who had recovered from COVID-19.

This clonotype came up a few times. The chain couples TRBV6-1 to TRBJ2-2; D not certain. Looked up from germline, CDR1 is MNHNS and CDR2 is SASEGT. This CDR3 region has 13 residues. V lost 7 bases to trimming and J lost 1 base, with 7 bases between them. Written as DNA, the CDR3 is TGTGCCAGCACGCAGGTGAACACCGGGGAGCTGTTTTTT. Encoded protein: CASTQVNTGELFF.

The chain uses TRBV27 and TRBJ2-3; D is ambiguous. The CDR3 loop spans 14 amino acids. The germline CDR1 and CDR2 sequences are MNHEY and SMNVEV (reference sequence). The germline V and J ends were trimmed by 6 bases and 0 bases, with 10 bases remaining between them. The DNA for the CDR3 is TGTGCCAGCAGAACGACAAGCAGCACAGATACGCAGTATTTT. This encodes CASRTTSSTDTQYF.

V is TRBV6-5 and J is TRBJ1-2, with TRBD1 as a possible D gene (6 bases). Germline values: CDR1 MNHEY, CDR2 SVGAGI. The germline V and J ends were trimmed by 0 bases and 4 bases, with 12 bases remaining between them. The length of the CDR3 is 15 residues. The CDR3 loop is CASSYSGAGVYGYTF. CDR3 coding DNA: TGTGCCAGCAGTTACTCTGGGGCAGGGGTCTATGGCTACACCTTC.

V and J are TRBV7-2 and TRBJ2-7; D is possibly TRBD2 (5 bases). CDR1 SGHTA and CDR2 FQGNSA come from the germline V gene. V shed 3 bases and J shed 6 bases, with 12 bases lying between them. This CDR3 is built from 13 residues. Here the CDR3 reads CASSFQLAREQYF. CDR3 DNA sequence: TGTGCCAGCAGCTTCCAGCTAGCCCGCGAGCAGTACTTC.

The chain is built from TRBV20-1 and TRBJ2-3; D remains unclear. The germline V gene encodes CDR1 DFQATT and CDR2 SNEGSKA (reference sequence). This CDR3 region has 13 residues. Trimming stripped 3 bases from V and 2 bases from J, with 9 bases between. CDR3: CSASKEPTDTQYF. The DNA of the CDR3 is TGCAGTGCTAGTAAGGAGCCCACAGATACGCAGTATTTT.

In this sample, this clonotype turned up a few times. The chain recombines TRBV5-4 with TRBJ1-2, with D possibly matching TRBD1 (6 bases). The CDR3 is 15 residues long. Germline V gene lookup returns CDR1 SGHNT and CDR2 YYREEE (reference sequence). Trimming shortened V by 9 bases and J by 4 bases, and 22 bases separated the two germline ends. The CDR3 protein is CATKGGSETFYGYTF. The CDR3 DNA reads as TGTGCCACAAAGGGGGGCAGCGAGACCTTCTATGGCTACACCTTC. The whole variable domain, filled in from reference TRBV5-4 and TRBJ1-2, reads ETGVTQSPTHLIKTRGQQVTLRCSSQSGHNTVSWYQQALGQGPQFIFQYYREEENGRGNFPPRFSGLQFPNYSSELNVNALELDDSALYLCATKGGSETFYGYTFGSGTRLTVV.

J is TRBJ2-7 and V is TRBV20-1; D is tentatively TRBD1 or TRBD2 (6 bases each). The CDR3 length is 17 residues. Germline CDR1 reads DFQATT; CDR2 reads SNEGSKA (reference sequence). Trimming left V 1 base short and J 1 base short, with 20 bases between. CDR3 nucleotides: TGCAGTGCTAGAGGAGGAGGGGGAACTGCCTTGTCCTACGAGCAGTACTTC. Protein product: CSARGGGGTALSYEQYF.

The chain recombines TRBV11-1 with TRBJ2-3; the match to TRBD1 covers 8 bases. The V and J ends lost 4 bases and 5 bases, in that order; junction bases with no gene match: 8. This CDR3 has 15 residues. From germline, CDR1 is SGHAT and CDR2 FQDESV (reference sequence). The CDR3 here is CASSSSQGAVDTQYF. DNA for the CDR3: TGTGCCAGCAGCTCCTCTCAGGGGGCGGTAGATACGCAGTATTTT.

This clonotype was recorded a few times. The chain employs TRBV19 and TRBJ1-5, with a possible D match to TRBD1 (6 bases). The germline CDR1 and CDR2 sequences are LNHDA and SQIVND (reference sequence). This CDR3 is 18 amino acids long. Trimming took 0 bases from V and 4 from J, leaving 19 bases between them. The CDR3 nucleotides read TGTGCCAGTAGTATAGATCAGGGTTGGCAGGGGCTTAATCAGCCCCAGCATTTT. Its protein product is CASSIDQGWQGLNQPQHF. The whole variable domain, filled in from reference TRBV19 and TRBJ1-5, reads DGGITQSPKYLFRKEGQNVTLSCEQNLNHDAMYWYRQDPGQGLRLIYYSQIVNDFQKGDIAEGYSVSREKKESFPLTVTSAQKNPTAFYLCASSIDQGWQGLNQPQHFGDGTRLSIL.

The chain carries TRBV2 and TRBJ2-5, with 9 bases fitting TRBD1. CDR1 SNHLY and CDR2 FYNNEI come from the germline V gene. This CDR3 has 17 residues. V dropped 1 base and J dropped 5; count of bases not matched to a gene: 11. The CDR3 sequence is CASSEGLPGTGSETQYF. The CDR3 DNA reads TGTGCCAGCAGTGAAGGACTCCCCGGGACAGGGTCTGAGACCCAGTACTTC.

This clonotype was counted between two and nine times. The gene calls are TRBV20-1 and TRBJ1-5, with TRBD1 matching over 7 bases. Looked up from germline, CDR1 is DFQATT and CDR2 is SNEGSKA (reference sequence). This CDR3 has 14 residues. V trimming: 6 bases; J trimming: 3 bases; junction bases outside the gene matches: 8. The CDR3 DNA is TGCAGTGCAAGGAGAGGGGGCATCAATCAGCCCCAGCATTTT. Its translation is CSARRGGINQPQHF.

V is TRBV7-9 and J is TRBJ2-1, with TRBD1 identical over 7 bases. Germline CDR1 and CDR2: SEHNR and FQNEAQ (reference sequence). The CDR3 covers 14 residues. V was pared by 6 bases and J by 8 bases, with 10 bases of the junction left unmatched. The CDR3, as DNA: TGTGCCAGCAGTCCCGGGACAGCTAGGGATGAGCAGTTCTTC. Protein product: CASSPGTARDEQFF.

This chain joins TRBV6-2 or TRBV6-3 and TRBJ2-6; 8 bases agree with TRBD1. This CDR3 has 16 residues. Germline V gene data show CDR1 as MNHEY and CDR2 as SVGEGT. The V segment lost 6 bases and the J segment 1 base; nucleotides outside the gene matches: 5. CDR3 sequence reads: CASSNTGGSGANVLTF. The CDR3 nucleotides read TGTGCCAGCAGCAACACAGGGGGTTCTGGGGCCAACGTCCTGACTTTC.